The present T cell receptor beta chain was sequenced within a study of blood T cell repertoires in COVID-19. Sequencing used immunoSEQ multiplex PCR; TCRdb keeps in-frame clones, though not all of them. This repertoire shows around 8,000 clones, around 88% found once; its top ten account for roughly 16%. There are 13 residues in the CDR3. Germline V gene sequence: CDR1 GTSNPN, CDR2 SVGIG (reference sequence). Trimming took 4 bases from V and 4 from J, leaving 13 bases between them. This sequence was found in a woman in her fifties or sixties with active COVID-19. The chain recombines TRBV30 with TRBJ1-2; maybe TRBD1 (5 bases). Input material: peripheral blood. CDR3 DNA: TGTGCCTGGATTCCCCGGGGGGTCTATGGCTACACCTTC. Translating gives CAWIPRGVYGYTF.